Listed below are T cell receptor beta chains from one sample, sequenced in a study of early T cells in non-severe SARS-CoV-2 infection. TCRdb itself ran the 5' RACE reads through MiXCR, one entry per CDR3 protein. In the table there are roughly 110,000 distinct CDR3 sequences, approximately 10% of which are singletons. The sequenced sample consisted of whole blood. Every receptor here comes from an adult who was a healthcare worker with PCR-confirmed SARS-CoV-2 infection or an uninfected control (not recorded which). Each CDR3 is given with its conserved first and last residue. A D gene is named only where the DNA matches it firmly. Clone size is shown for a subset of rows, as once, few, many or a class of expanded clone.

>few|TRBV15|TRBJ1-4|NA
CATSRARDGDEKLFF
TGTGCCACCAGCAGAGCGAGGGACGGGGATGAAAAACTGTTTTTT
>NA|TRBV10-2|TRBJ2-7|NA
CASSVGRSYEQYF
TGCGCCAGCAGTGTCGGGCGGTCCTACGAGCAGTACTTC
>few|TRBV7-6|TRBJ2-3|TRBD2
CASSSTDLAGGPSTDTQYF
TGTGCCAGCAGCTCGACCGACCTAGCGGGAGGACCCTCCACAGATACGCAGTATTTT
>many|TRBV11-2|TRBJ2-1|TRBD2
CASNPMASGINEQFF
TGTGCCAGCAACCCCATGGCTAGCGGGATCAATGAGCAGTTCTTC
>many|TRBV7-8|TRBJ2-1|NA
CASSPRRLVGEQFF
TGTGCCAGCAGCCCCCGCCGACTAGTTGGTGAGCAGTTCTTC
>few|TRBV12-3/TRBV12-4|TRBJ2-5|TRBD1
CASSRGTGARETQYF
TGTGCCAGCAGCCGCGGGACAGGTGCACGAGAGACCCAGTACTTC
>once|TRBV9|TRBJ2-1|NA
CASGADEQFF
TGTGCCAGCGGGGCCGATGAGCAGTTCTTC
>many|TRBV2|TRBJ2-1|TRBD2
CASSSPGGEQFF
TGTGCCAGCAGTTCTCCGGGGGGTGAGCAGTTCTTC
>NA|TRBV28|TRBJ2-7|NA
CASQLTDYEQYF
TGTGCCAGTCAACTAACCGACTACGAGCAGTACTTC
>NA|TRBV7-9|TRBJ2-7|NA
CASSLEGLASYEQYF
TGTGCCAGCAGCTTAGAGGGACTTGCTTCATACGAGCAGTACTTC
>few|TRBV28|TRBJ2-7|TRBD1
CATNPGQGYEQYF
TGTGCCACCAATCCGGGACAGGGGTACGAGCAGTACTTC
>many|TRBV2|TRBJ2-7|NA
CASSEGRPSGQYF
TGTGCCAGCAGTGAAGGCCGCCCATCGGGGCAGTACTTC
>many|TRBV28|TRBJ1-4|NA
CASKLPGGEKLFF
TGTGCCAGCAAATTGCCGGGGGGCGAAAAACTGTTTTTT
>NA|TRBV5-1|TRBJ2-5|NA
CASSLGGQLGQETQYF
TGCGCCAGCAGCTTGGGTGGCCAGCTGGGCCAAGAGACCCAGTACTTC
>few|TRBV29-1|TRBJ1-5|NA
CSVGNGGNQPQHF
TGCAGCGTTGGAAACGGGGGCAATCAGCCCCAGCATTTT
>NA|TRBV28|TRBJ2-7|NA
CASSSMLNEQYF
TGTGCCAGCAGTTCCATGTTGAACGAGCAGTACTTC
>many|TRBV5-6|TRBJ2-5|TRBD2
CASSMGGLAERGTQYF
TGTGCCAGCAGCATGGGAGGACTAGCGGAGAGGGGGACCCAGTACTTC
>many|TRBV11-3|TRBJ2-2|NA
CASSLGTIGELFF
TGTGCCAGCAGCCTCGGGACCATCGGGGAGCTGTTTTTT
>many|TRBV5-1|TRBJ2-5|NA
CASSLGVRETQYF
TGCGCCAGCAGCTTGGGCGTACGGGAGACCCAGTACTTC
>many|TRBV20-1|TRBJ2-2|NA
CSVDSRTGELFF
TGCAGCGTGGACAGCCGCACCGGGGAGCTGTTTTTT
>many|TRBV7-2|TRBJ2-6|NA
CASSVRTGANVLTF
TGTGCCAGCAGCGTAAGAACTGGGGCCAACGTCCTGACTTTC
>NA|TRBV20-1|TRBJ2-3|NA
CSARPNHQDTQYF
TGCAGTGCTAGACCTAATCATCAGGATACGCAGTATTTT
>many|TRBV7-9|TRBJ2-2|NA
CASSPSAVTGELFF
TGTGCCAGCAGCCCCTCTGCGGTCACCGGGGAGCTGTTTTTT
>NA|TRBV7-9|TRBJ2-5|NA
CASSFHLTEETQYF
TGTGCCAGCAGCTTCCACTTGACTGAAGAGACCCAGTACTTC
>NA|TRBV20-1|TRBJ2-5|TRBD1
CSAKDRVGTRTQYF
TGCAGTGCGAAGGACAGGGTGGGGACCCGTACCCAGTACTTC
>many|TRBV6-6|TRBJ2-5|NA
CASRPRGNLETQYF
TGTGCCAGCAGACCACGCGGGAATTTGGAGACCCAGTACTTC
>NA|TRBV28|TRBJ2-2|TRBD1
CASSPPDRDAGELFF
TGTGCCAGCAGTCCCCCCGACAGGGATGCCGGGGAGCTGTTTTTT
>many|TRBV18|TRBJ2-7|NA
CASSPTQAQSYEQYF
TGTGCCAGCTCACCTACCCAGGCTCAGTCCTACGAGCAGTACTTC
>NA|TRBV7-9|TRBJ2-5|TRBD2
CASSLDMGGVETQYF
TGTGCCAGCAGCTTAGATATGGGAGGGGTCGAGACCCAGTACTTC
>many|TRBV27|TRBJ2-7|TRBD1
CASSSGTGQEQYF
TGTGCCAGCAGTTCTGGGACAGGGCAGGAGCAGTACTTC
>many|TRBV6-5|TRBJ2-2|TRBD1
CASSDRVTGELFF
TGTGCCAGCAGTGACAGGGTCACCGGGGAGCTGTTTTTT
>many|TRBV6-6|TRBJ1-2|TRBD1
CASSYGTANYGYTF
TGTGCCAGCAGTTACGGGACAGCAAACTATGGCTACACCTTC
>few|TRBV7-9|TRBJ2-6|TRBD1
CASSRTGGIGANVLTF
TGTGCCAGCAGCCGGACAGGGGGGATTGGGGCCAACGTCCTGACTTTC
>many|TRBV6-2/TRBV6-3|TRBJ2-2|NA
CASSPGYTGELFF
TGTGCCAGCAGTCCGGGTTACACCGGGGAGCTGTTTTTT
>many|TRBV3-1|TRBJ2-5|NA
CASSRGAIETQYF
TGTGCCAGCAGCCGCGGGGCTATCGAGACCCAGTACTTC
>many|TRBV11-2|TRBJ2-3|TRBD2
CASSGSGFYTDTQYF
TGTGCCAGCAGCGGTAGCGGGTTTTACACAGATACGCAGTATTTT
>NA|TRBV3-1|TRBJ2-3|NA
CASSHRADTQYF
TGTGCCAGCAGCCACAGGGCAGATACGCAGTATTTT
>few|TRBV7-9|TRBJ2-7|NA
CASSLVLAPIYEQYF
TGTGCCAGCAGCTTAGTTCTAGCGCCCATATACGAGCAGTACTTC
>NA|TRBV27|TRBJ1-6|NA
CASSLESNGSPLHF
TGTGCCAGCAGTTTAGAGTCGAACGGCTCACCCCTCCACTTT
>many|TRBV20-1|TRBJ2-5|NA
CSAPDQYIQETQYF
TGCAGTGCTCCAGACCAGTACATCCAAGAGACCCAGTACTTC
>NA|TRBV27|TRBJ1-4|NA
CASFGWGRLFF
TGTGCCAGCTTCGGGTGGGGGAGGCTGTTTTTT
>many|TRBV6-1|TRBJ2-5|TRBD2
CASSAQPGGGETQYF
TGTGCCAGCAGTGCCCAACCGGGAGGGGGAGAGACCCAGTACTTC
>NA|TRBV18|TRBJ1-1|NA
CASSIHEKVNTEAFF
TGTGCCAGCTCAATTCACGAAAAGGTGAACACTGAAGCTTTCTTT
>many|TRBV25-1|TRBJ2-1|NA
CASAQYNEQFF
TGTGCCAGCGCTCAGTACAATGAGCAGTTCTTC
>many|TRBV12-3/TRBV12-4|TRBJ2-7|TRBD2
CASSSLAGPGEQYF
TGTGCCAGCAGTTCCCTAGCGGGACCAGGGGAGCAGTACTTC
>NA|TRBV20-1|TRBJ2-1|NA
CSAPSQGTYNEQFF
TGCAGTGCTCCTTCCCAGGGGACCTACAATGAGCAGTTCTTC
>few|TRBV5-1|TRBJ2-5|NA
CASSPRGRDLTQYF
TGCGCCAGCAGCCCGAGGGGCCGGGATCTGACCCAGTACTTC
>many|TRBV7-9|TRBJ2-7|NA
CASSNTGLYEQYF
TGTGCCAGCAGCAACACAGGGCTGTACGAGCAGTACTTC
>NA|TRBV4-2|TRBJ2-7|NA
CASSQGELQRNEQYF
TGTGCCAGCAGCCAAGGAGAGTTACAACGTAACGAGCAGTACTTC
>many|TRBV7-2|TRBJ2-3|NA
CASSVMGTQYF
TGTGCCAGCAGCGTAATGGGTACGCAGTATTTT
>NA|TRBV7-2|TRBJ2-2|TRBD2
CKRTSGNTGELFF
TGCAAGCGGACTAGCGGGAACACCGGGGAGCTGTTTTTT